The entry below describes one T cell receptor (beta chain). Its matching antigen is unknown. One end of the junction does not line up with germline, which may come from a read error. Together with a sample-barcoded 5' primer, a J-beta primer mix was included in a second PCR lasting about 6 to 11 cycles. Using its own MiXCR run on the 5' RACE reads, TCRdb lists one record per CDR3 protein. The data show roughly 800,000 distinct CDR3 sequences, roughly 60% seen once. These data come from a study of blood T cells in healthy people across ages. Study-wide findings and caveats: Researchers deemed the diversity estimates from one million T cells underestimates.

This TCR derives from a man aged 25 to 40 in good health. The sequencing input was blood.

For the CDR3, the DNA is TGTGTCAGCAGGCCGACAGGGTTAACAGTTAACGAGCAGTACTTC. Its protein product is CVSRPTGLTVNEQYF. This chain joins TRBV7-2 and TRBJ2-5; 7 bases match TRBD1. The J call is uncertain, as TRBJ2-7 better fits the DNA end. CDR3 length equals 15 residues. Germline V gene lookup returns CDR1 SGHTA and CDR2 FQGNSA.